The 25 T cell receptor beta chains below were found in one sample sequenced in a study of blood T cell repertoires in COVID-19. This table comes from immunoSEQ multiplex PCR, and its TCRdb copy is limited to in-frame clones, with some not included. The top ten clones hold approximately 4% of a sample with 270,000 or so clones, around 90% of them seen once. The sample comprised PBMCs or T cells enriched from blood (not recorded which). The receptors shown here come from a woman in her 30s with acute COVID-19.

This chain connects TRBV10-3 to TRBJ2-7, with 7 bases identical to TRBD1. The trim removed 2 bases at V and 6 bases at J, leaving 7 bases unmatched. The germline V gene has CDR1 ENHRY and CDR2 SYGVKD. This CDR3 is built from 14 residues. CDR3 sequence (DNA): TGTGCCATCAGTGAGGGGACAGTATTCTCCGAGCAGTACTTC. Protein: CAISEGTVFSEQYF.

The V and J genes are TRBV15 and TRBJ1-2; D is possibly TRBD1 (6 bases). CDR1 LNHNV and CDR2 YYDKDF come from the germline V gene (reference sequence). Trimming cost V 1 base and J 8 bases, with 17 bases left between them. The CDR3 is 15 amino acids. For the CDR3, the DNA is TGTGCCACCAGCAGAGGCGAGGCGAACCAGGGGGGCTACACCTTC. Translation gives CATSRGEANQGGYTF. Looking up the rest from reference TRBV15 and TRBJ1-2 gives the full variable domain: DAMVIQNPRYQVTQFGKPVTLSCSQTLNHNVMYWYQQKSSQAPKLLFHYYDKDFNNEADTPDNFQSRRPNTSFCFLDIRSPGLGDTAMYLCATSRGEANQGGYTFGSGTRLTVV.

The chain couples TRBV30 to TRBJ1-3; 8 nucleotides match TRBD1. The J segment lost 3 bases and the V segment lost 0 bases, leaving 7 bases of the junction unmatched. The CDR3 runs 16 residues. Per the germline V gene, CDR1 is GTSNPN and CDR2 is SVGIG (reference sequence). The CDR3, as DNA: TGTGCCTGGAGTGTATCCCAGACAGGGGTTGGAAACACCATATATTTT. Residues: CAWSVSQTGVGNTIYF.

The chain carries TRBV28 and TRBJ1-5, with D possibly matching TRBD1 (6 bases). The V gene's germline CDR1 is MDHEN and CDR2 SYDVKM. The V and J ends lost 10 bases and 5 bases respectively, with 27 bases between them. The CDR3 consists of 17 residues. This chain's CDR3 is CATLGALGQKPHQPQHF. The CDR3 DNA is TGTGCCACCTTAGGAGCTCTGGGACAAAAACCTCATCAGCCCCAGCATTTT.

The chain links TRBV29-1 to TRBJ1-1; D gene ambiguous. This CDR3 is built from 12 residues. V lost 5 bases to trimming and J lost 1 base, with 8 bases between them. Germline loops: CDR1 SQVTM, CDR2 ANQGSEA. Here the CDR3 DNA reads TGCAGCGTTACCGACAAGAACACTGAAGCTTTCTTT. This translates into CSVTDKNTEAFF.

The rearrangement links TRBV27 to TRBJ2-5, with D possibly being TRBD1 (5 bases). Trimming took 5 bases from V and 4 from J, leaving 14 bases between them. Looked up from germline, CDR1 is MNHEY and CDR2 is SMNVEV (reference sequence). The CDR3 runs 14 residues. The CDR3 loop is CASSNQDTAETQYF. Written as DNA, the CDR3 is TGTGCCAGCAGTAACCAGGACACTGCAGAGACCCAGTACTTC.

The chain links TRBV6-2 or TRBV6-3 to TRBJ2-1, with D possibly TRBD2 on 6 matching bases. CDR1 is MNHEY, CDR2 SVGEGT, per germline. The germline V and J ends were trimmed by 2 bases and 4 bases, with 15 bases remaining between them. The CDR3 runs 16 residues. The CDR3 protein is CASSYLRERGYNEQFF. In DNA form, the CDR3 reads TGTGCCAGCAGTTACCTCCGGGAACGGGGGTACAATGAGCAGTTCTTC.

The chain combines TRBV5-5 with TRBJ2-7, with 12 bases fitting TRBD2. Trimming at V came to 0 bases and at J to 4 bases, leaving 5 bases not matched to a gene. The CDR3 length is 16 residues. Germline V gene lookup returns CDR1 SGHKS and CDR2 YYEKEE (reference sequence). The chain's CDR3 is CASSLGLAGDRYEQYF. The CDR3 DNA follows: TGTGCCAGCAGCTTGGGACTAGCGGGAGATCGGTACGAGCAGTACTTC.

The chain has TRBV28 and TRBJ2-5, with D possibly being TRBD1 (6 bases). The CDR3 runs 17 residues. The V gene lost 3 bases and the J gene lost 3 bases, with 20 bases spanning the gap. Germline V gives CDR1 MDHEN, CDR2 SYDVKM. The CDR3 is CASSLGNSKPGEETQYF. The CDR3 DNA follows: TGTGCCAGCAGTTTGGGTAACAGCAAGCCAGGGGAAGAGACCCAGTACTTC.

The V gene is TRBV30, the J gene TRBJ1-5; 10 bases line up with TRBD1. V lost 2 bases to trimming and J lost 4 bases; unmatched junction nucleotides: 2. Germline values: CDR1 GTSNPN, CDR2 SVGIG (reference sequence). The CDR3 length is 14 residues. The CDR3 here is CAWSPGQGNQPQHF. CDR3 DNA: TGTGCCTGGAGTCCGGGACAGGGGAATCAGCCCCAGCATTTT.

The chain joins TRBV6-5 to TRBJ1-5; TRBD1 matches at 9 bases. The V gene end was trimmed by 6 bases and the J gene end by 6 bases; junction bases not matched to a gene: 9. Germline V lookup: CDR1 MNHEY, CDR2 SVGAGI. The CDR3 extends over 15 amino acids. CDR3 region: CASRETGGWGQPQHF. The CDR3 DNA follows: TGTGCCAGCAGAGAGACAGGGGGGTGGGGTCAGCCCCAGCATTTT.

This chain uses TRBV7-9 with TRBJ2-7; D gene ambiguous. This CDR3 region has 11 residues. V was trimmed by 4 bases and J by 6 bases, leaving 7 bases between them. Germline CDR1 reads SEHNR; CDR2 reads FQNEAQ (reference sequence). Written as DNA, the CDR3 is TGTGCCAGCAGCTCCTCCGGCGAGCAGTACTTC. It specifies CASSSSGEQYF. Using reference TRBV7-9 and TRBJ2-7 for the parts outside the CDR3, the full variable domain is DTGVSQNPRHKITKRGQNVTFRCDPISEHNRLYWYRQTLGQGPEFLTYFQNEAQLEKSRLLSDRFSAERPKGSFSTLEIQRTEQGDSAMYLCASSSSGEQYFGPGTRLTVT.

This chain uses TRBV10-1 with TRBJ1-2; 10 nucleotides line up with TRBD1. CDR1 WNHNN and CDR2 SYGVQD come from the germline V gene (reference sequence). J was trimmed by 6 bases and V by 5 bases; bases with no gene match: 3. This CDR3 comprises 13 residues. The CDR3 sequence: CASSPGQGNGYTF. The CDR3 region has the DNA TGCGCCAGCAGTCCGGGACAGGGGAATGGCTACACCTTC.

The V call is TRBV3-1 (or the pseudogene TRBV3-2), the J call TRBJ2-7; the D gene is possibly TRBD2 (7 bases). Trimming pared 1 base from V and 6 bases from J, leaving 13 bases between. The CDR3 spans 14 residues. Germline lookup yields CDR1 LGHDT and CDR2 YNNKEL (reference sequence). Written as DNA, the CDR3 is TGTGCCAGCAGCCAAGGTGGGGGAGGGGGCGAGCAGTACTTC. This encodes CASSQGGGGGEQYF.

V and J are TRBV7-9 and TRBJ2-3; D might be TRBD1 (6 bases). The CDR3 covers 15 residues. Germline V CDR1 and CDR2: SEHNR, FQNEAQ (reference sequence). Trimming took off 4 bases at V and 1 base at J, with 12 bases between the two ends. CDR3 DNA sequence: TGTGCCAGCAGCTCCCAGGGACACGGCACAGATACGCAGTATTTT. Amino acids: CASSSQGHGTDTQYF.

The chain uses TRBV7-8 and TRBJ1-3, with D hard to call. From germline, CDR1 is SGHVS and CDR2 FQNEAQ. The CDR3 sequence is 13 residues long. V lost 1 base to trimming and J lost 3 bases, with 4 bases between them. CDR3 DNA: TGTGCCAGCAGCTTAGATAGTGGAAACACCATATATTTT. Translating gives CASSLDSGNTIYF. The full variable domain, rest sourced from reference TRBV7-8 and TRBJ1-3, is GAGVSQSPRYKVAKRGQDVALRCDPISGHVSLFWYQQALGQGPEFLTYFQNEAQLDKSGLPSDRFFAERPEGSVSTLKIQRTQQEDSAVYLCASSLDSGNTIYFGEGSWLTVV.

This chain connects TRBV10-1 to TRBJ2-4; 7 bases line up with TRBD1. Germline assignment: CDR1 WNHNN and CDR2 SYGVQD (reference sequence). J gave up 7 bases and V 0 bases, and 9 bases lay outside the gene matches. This CDR3 has 16 residues. This CDR3 reads CASSESRGGSGNIQYF. CDR3 nucleotide sequence: TGCGCCAGCAGTGAGTCGAGAGGGGGCTCGGGGAACATTCAGTACTTC.

V usage is TRBV14 and J usage is TRBJ2-5; D may be TRBD2 (5 bases). CDR3 length: 14 amino acids. V was shortened by 1 base and J by 3 bases, with 9 bases between the two germline ends. CDR1 and CDR2 (germline): SGHDN, FVKESK. CDR3 coding DNA: TGTGCCAGCAGCCAAGTTGAGGGAGAAGAGACCCAGTACTTC. It is translated as CASSQVEGEETQYF.

The chain carries TRBV27 and TRBJ1-6, with TRBD1 matching over 7 bases. V lost 2 bases and J lost 3; bases outside the gene matches: 4. There are 16 residues in the CDR3. The germline gives CDR1 MNHEY, CDR2 SMNVEV (reference sequence). The CDR3 spells CASSLRWDSYNSPLHF. In DNA, the CDR3 is TGTGCCAGCAGTTTAAGATGGGACAGCTATAATTCACCCCTCCACTTT.

This chain connects TRBV18 to TRBJ2-6; the match to TRBD1 covers 9 bases. CDR1 is KGHSH and CDR2 is LQKENI in the germline V gene. The junction had 4 bases not matched to a gene; V was cut back by 0 bases and J by 1 base. The CDR3 covers 18 residues. In DNA, the CDR3 is TGTGCCAGCTCACCACCGGGACAGGGTACGTCTGGGGCCAACGTCCTGACTTTC. Its protein is CASSPPGQGTSGANVLTF.

This chain connects TRBV6-6 to TRBJ1-4, with a weak D call TRBD1 (5 bases). The V end lost 4 bases, the J end lost 10 bases, and 19 bases lay between the germline ends. Germline V gene data show CDR1 as MNHNY and CDR2 as SVGAGI (reference sequence). There are 15 residues in the CDR3. In DNA form, the CDR3 reads TGTGCCAGCAGTTCTCTGACAGCCTTTCAGGGAAAACTGTTTTTT. Translating gives CASSSLTAFQGKLFF.

This sequence joins TRBV7-6 and TRBJ1-2; 9 bases match TRBD1. V trimming: 1 base; J trimming: 6 bases; junction bases outside the gene matches: 6. From germline, CDR1 is SGHVS and CDR2 FNYEAQ. The CDR3 is made up of 15 amino acids. The CDR3 sequence: CASSLVLDRGDGYTF. CDR3 bases: TGTGCCAGCAGCTTAGTCCTAGACAGGGGGGATGGCTACACCTTC.

The chain recombines TRBV6-2 or TRBV6-3 with TRBJ2-3; D might be TRBD2 (6 bases). The V gene's germline CDR1 is MNHEY and CDR2 SVGEGT. CDR3 length: 18 residues. V was clipped by 0 bases and J by 3 bases, with 19 bases between them. CDR3 nucleotides: TGTGCCAGCAGTTACTCCCCGGATGGAGGGGACGGGACAGATACGCAGTATTTT. It specifies CASSYSPDGGDGTDTQYF.

The count of this clone is one. The V gene is TRBV9, the J gene TRBJ2-1; D perhaps matches TRBD2 (6 bases). The V end lost 0 bases, the J end lost 8 bases, and 12 bases lay between the germline ends. CDR3 length: 14 amino acids. Looked up from germline, CDR1 is SGDLS and CDR2 is YYNGEE. This CDR3 is CASSVEGGIDEQFF. The DNA of the CDR3 is TGTGCCAGCAGCGTAGAGGGCGGGATCGATGAGCAGTTCTTC. The full variable domain, in which reference TRBV9 and TRBJ2-1 provide the parts outside the CDR3, is DSGVTQTPKHLITATGQRVTLRCSPRSGDLSVYWYQQSLDQGLQFLIQYYNGEERAKGNILERFSAQQFPDLHSELNLSSLELGDSALYFCASSVEGGIDEQFFGPGTRLTVL.

A single count supports this clone. V gene TRBV19 combines with J gene TRBJ1-4; 7 nucleotides line up with TRBD1. The CDR3 runs to 16 residues. Germline lookup yields CDR1 LNHDA and CDR2 SQIVND (reference sequence). Germline trimming cut 0 bases from V and 5 bases from J; bases unmatched to any gene: 6. DNA of the CDR3: TGTGCCAGTAGTATAGAAGGGACAGCGAGGAATGAAAAACTGTTTTTT. This codes for CASSIEGTARNEKLFF.